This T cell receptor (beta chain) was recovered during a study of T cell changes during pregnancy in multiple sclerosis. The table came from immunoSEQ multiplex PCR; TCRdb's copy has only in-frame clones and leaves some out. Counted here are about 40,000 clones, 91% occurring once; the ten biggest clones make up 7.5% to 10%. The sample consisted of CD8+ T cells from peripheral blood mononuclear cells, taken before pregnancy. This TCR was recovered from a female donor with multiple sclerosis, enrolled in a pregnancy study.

The DNA of the CDR3 is TGTGCCAGTAGTATAGGGGACAGGGGGATCAATGAGCAGTTCTTC. Translation gives CASSIGDRGINEQFF. The chain employs TRBV19 and TRBJ2-1; TRBD1 aligns across 11 bases. The germline CDR1 and CDR2 sequences are LNHDA and SQIVND (reference sequence). V trimming: 1 base; J trimming: 6 bases; junction bases outside the gene matches: 2. This CDR3 is 15 amino acids long.